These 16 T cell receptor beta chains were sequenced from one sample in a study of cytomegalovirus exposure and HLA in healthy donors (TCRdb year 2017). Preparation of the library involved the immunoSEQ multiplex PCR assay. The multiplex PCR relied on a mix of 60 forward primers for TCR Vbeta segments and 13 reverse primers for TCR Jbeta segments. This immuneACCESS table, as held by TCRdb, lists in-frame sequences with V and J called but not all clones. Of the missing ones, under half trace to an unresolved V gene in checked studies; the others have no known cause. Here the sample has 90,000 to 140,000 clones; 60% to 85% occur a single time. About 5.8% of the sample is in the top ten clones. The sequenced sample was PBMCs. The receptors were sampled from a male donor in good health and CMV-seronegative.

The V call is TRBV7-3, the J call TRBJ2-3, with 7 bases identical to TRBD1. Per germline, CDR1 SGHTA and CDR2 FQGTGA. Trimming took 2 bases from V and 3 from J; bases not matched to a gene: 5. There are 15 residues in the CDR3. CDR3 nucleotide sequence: TGTGCCAGCAGCTTATTGACAGGGATTACAGATACGCAGTATTTT. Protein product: CASSLLTGITDTQYF.

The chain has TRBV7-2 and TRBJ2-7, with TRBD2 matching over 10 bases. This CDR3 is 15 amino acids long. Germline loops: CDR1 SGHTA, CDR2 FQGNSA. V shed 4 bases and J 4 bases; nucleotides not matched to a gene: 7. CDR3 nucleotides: TGTGCCAGCAGCTCCGTAGCGGGAGGTGGGTACGAGCAGTACTTC. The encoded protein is CASSSVAGGGYEQYF.

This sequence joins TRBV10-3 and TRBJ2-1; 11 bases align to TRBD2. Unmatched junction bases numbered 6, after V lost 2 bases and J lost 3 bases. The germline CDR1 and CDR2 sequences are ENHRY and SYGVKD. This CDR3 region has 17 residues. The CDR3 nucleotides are TGTGCCATCAGTGAGGGGTTGACTAGCGGGGACTACAATGAGCAGTTCTTC. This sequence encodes CAISEGLTSGDYNEQFF.

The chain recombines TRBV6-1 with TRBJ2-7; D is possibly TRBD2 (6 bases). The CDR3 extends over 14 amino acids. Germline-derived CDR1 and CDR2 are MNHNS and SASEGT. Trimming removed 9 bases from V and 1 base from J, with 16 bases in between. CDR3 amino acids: CARPTGLASYEQYF. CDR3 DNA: TGTGCCAGGCCAACCGGGCTAGCGTCCTACGAGCAGTACTTC.

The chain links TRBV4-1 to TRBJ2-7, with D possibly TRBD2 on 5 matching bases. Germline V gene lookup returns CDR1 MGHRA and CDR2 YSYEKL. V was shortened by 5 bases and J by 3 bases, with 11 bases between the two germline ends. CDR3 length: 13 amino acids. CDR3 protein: CASSEGTYYEQYF. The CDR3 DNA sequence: TGCGCCAGCAGCGAGGGCACCTACTACGAGCAGTACTTC.

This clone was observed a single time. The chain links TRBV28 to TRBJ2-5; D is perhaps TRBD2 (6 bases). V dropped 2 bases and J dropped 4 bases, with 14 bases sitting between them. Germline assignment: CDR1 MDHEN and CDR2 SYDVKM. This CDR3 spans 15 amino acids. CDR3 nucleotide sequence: TGTGCCAGCAGTTTAGGGGGGTATTCAGGAGAGACCCAGTACTTC. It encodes CASSLGGYSGETQYF.

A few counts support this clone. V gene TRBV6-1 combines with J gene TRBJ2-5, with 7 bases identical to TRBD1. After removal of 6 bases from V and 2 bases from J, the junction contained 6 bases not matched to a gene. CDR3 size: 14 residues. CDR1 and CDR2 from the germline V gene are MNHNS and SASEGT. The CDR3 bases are TGTGCCAGCAGGCCACAGGGGTCTCAAGAGACCCAGTACTTC. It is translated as CASRPQGSQETQYF.

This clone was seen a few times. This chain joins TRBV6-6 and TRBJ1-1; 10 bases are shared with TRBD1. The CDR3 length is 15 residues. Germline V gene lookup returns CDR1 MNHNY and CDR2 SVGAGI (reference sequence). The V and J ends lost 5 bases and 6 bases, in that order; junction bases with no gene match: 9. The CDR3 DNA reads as TGTGCCAGCAGTCAGGGACAGGGGCGTCCCCCTGAAGCTTTCTTT. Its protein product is CASSQGQGRPPEAFF.

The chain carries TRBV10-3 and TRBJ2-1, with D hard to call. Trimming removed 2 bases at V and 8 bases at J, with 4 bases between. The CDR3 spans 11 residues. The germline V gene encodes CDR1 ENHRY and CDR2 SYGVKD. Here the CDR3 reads CAISEIYEQFF. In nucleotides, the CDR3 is TGTGCCATCAGTGAGATCTATGAGCAGTTCTTC.

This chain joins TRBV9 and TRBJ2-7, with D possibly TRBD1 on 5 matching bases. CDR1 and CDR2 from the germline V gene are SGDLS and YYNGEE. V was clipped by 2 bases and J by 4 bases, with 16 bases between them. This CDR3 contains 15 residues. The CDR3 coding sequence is TGTGCCAGCAGCGTGTTCGCTAAGGGGTCATACGAGCAGTACTTC. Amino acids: CASSVFAKGSYEQYF.

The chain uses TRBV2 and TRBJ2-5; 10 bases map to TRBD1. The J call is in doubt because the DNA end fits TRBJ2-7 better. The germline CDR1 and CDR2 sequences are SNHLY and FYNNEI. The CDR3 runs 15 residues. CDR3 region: CASSERWTGGYEQYF. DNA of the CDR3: TGTGCCAGCAGTGAAAGGTGGACAGGGGGCTACGAGCAGTACTTC.

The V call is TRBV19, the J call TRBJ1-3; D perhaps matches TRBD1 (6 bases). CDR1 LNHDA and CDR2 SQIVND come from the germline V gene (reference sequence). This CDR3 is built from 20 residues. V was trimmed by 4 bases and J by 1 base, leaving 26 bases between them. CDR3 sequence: CASSKESRFFKGHSGNTIYF. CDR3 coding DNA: TGTGCCAGTAGTAAAGAGTCGCGTTTTTTTAAGGGACATTCTGGAAACACCATATATTTT. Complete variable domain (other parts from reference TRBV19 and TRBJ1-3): DGGITQSPKYLFRKEGQNVTLSCEQNLNHDAMYWYRQDPGQGLRLIYYSQIVNDFQKGDIAEGYSVSREKKESFPLTVTSAQKNPTAFYLCASSKESRFFKGHSGNTIYFGEGSWLTVV.

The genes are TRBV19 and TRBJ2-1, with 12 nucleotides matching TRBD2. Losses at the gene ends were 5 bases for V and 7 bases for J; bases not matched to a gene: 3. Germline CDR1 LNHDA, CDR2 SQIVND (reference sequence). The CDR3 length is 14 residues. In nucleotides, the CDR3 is TGTGCCAGTAGTTGGACTAGCGGGACGAATGAGCAGTTCTTC. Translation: CASSWTSGTNEQFF.

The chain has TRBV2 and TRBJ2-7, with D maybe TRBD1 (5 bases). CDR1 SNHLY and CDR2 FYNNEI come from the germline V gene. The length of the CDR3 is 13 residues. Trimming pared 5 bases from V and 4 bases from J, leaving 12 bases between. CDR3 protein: CASSLSGPYEQYF. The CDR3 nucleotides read TGTGCCAGCAGTCTGTCAGGGCCATACGAGCAGTACTTC.

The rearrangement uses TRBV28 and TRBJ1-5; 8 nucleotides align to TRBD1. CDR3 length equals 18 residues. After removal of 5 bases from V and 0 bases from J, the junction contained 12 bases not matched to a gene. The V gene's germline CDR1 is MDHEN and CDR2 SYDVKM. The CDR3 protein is CASSPEDRVKYSNQPQHF. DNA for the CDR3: TGTGCCAGCAGTCCCGAGGACAGGGTGAAATATAGCAATCAGCCCCAGCATTTT.

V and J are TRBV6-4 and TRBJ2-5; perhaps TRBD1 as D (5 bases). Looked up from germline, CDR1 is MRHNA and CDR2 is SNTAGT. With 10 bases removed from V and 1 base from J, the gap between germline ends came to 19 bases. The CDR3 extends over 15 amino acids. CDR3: CANTPGKGLQETQYF. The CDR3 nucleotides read TGTGCCAACACCCCTGGAAAGGGGCTCCAAGAGACCCAGTACTTC.